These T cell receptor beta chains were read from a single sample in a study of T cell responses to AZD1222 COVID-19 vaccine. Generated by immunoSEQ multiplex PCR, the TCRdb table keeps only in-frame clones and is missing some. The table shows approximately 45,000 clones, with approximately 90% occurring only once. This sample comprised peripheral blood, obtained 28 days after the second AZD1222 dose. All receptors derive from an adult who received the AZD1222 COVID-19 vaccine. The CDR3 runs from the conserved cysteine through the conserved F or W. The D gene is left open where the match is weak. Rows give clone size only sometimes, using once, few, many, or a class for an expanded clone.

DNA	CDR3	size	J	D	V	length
TGCAGTCTGGACAACCTCGGCACAGATACGCAGTATTTT	CSLDNLGTDTQYF	-	TRBJ2-3	-	TRBV29-1	13
TGTGCCAGCAGGACAGGCGGGCTTTCACCCCTCCACTTT	CASRTGGLSPLHF	once	TRBJ1-6	-	TRBV27	13
TGTGCCAGCACTACTAGCGGGAGAGTAGGCAATGAGCAGTTCTTC	CASTTSGRVGNEQFF	-	TRBJ2-1	TRBD2	TRBV28	15
TGTGCCAGCAGTTTAGGCAGGGGCTACGAGCAGTACTTC	CASSLGRGYEQYF	-	TRBJ2-7	-	TRBV27	13
TGTGCCAGCAGTTACGGGGGGAGCTGGGGTCAGCCCCAGCATTTT	CASSYGGSWGQPQHF	-	TRBJ1-5	-	TRBV6-5	15
TGTGCCAGTAGTATTAGACTAGCGGAAACCTACGAGCAGTACTTC	CASSIRLAETYEQYF	-	TRBJ2-7	TRBD2	TRBV19	15
TGTGCCAGCAGCCAAGATCCACGGGACCCTTATAATTCACCCCTCCACTTT	CASSQDPRDPYNSPLHF	-	TRBJ1-6	-	TRBV14	17
TGTGCCACCAGCATCTCGGGGAATGAGCAGTTCTTC	CATSISGNEQFF	once	TRBJ2-1	-	TRBV24-1	12
TGTGCCAGCAGCCAAGATTCGGAACTGGGTCGGTACCAAGAGACCCAGTACTTC	CASSQDSELGRYQETQYF	-	TRBJ2-5	-	TRBV3-1/TRBV3-2	18
TGTGCCAGCTCACCACTAGGAAGGGAGGGGAGAGATGAGCAGTTCTTC	CASSPLGREGRDEQFF	-	TRBJ2-1	TRBD2	TRBV18	16
TGTGCCAGCAGCTTAGGGCGTCGGGGGGGCCCCACAGAGACCCAGTACTTC	CASSLGRRGGPTETQYF	-	TRBJ2-5	TRBD2	TRBV7-6	17
TGCAGCGTTGAAGTGGTCCGGCGGTGGTTCTTT	CSVEVVRRWFF	-	TRBJ1-1	-	TRBV29-1	11
TGTGCCAGCTCACCACCGGCGAGGCAGGGGGCGGGAGGCTACACCTTC	CASSPPARQGAGGYTF	-	TRBJ1-2	TRBD1	TRBV18	16